Reported below is one TCR beta chain. The antigen is not known. Germline assignment: CDR1 ENHRY and CDR2 SYGVKD. Trimming took 0 bases from V and 4 from J, leaving 6 bases between them. CDR3 size: 14 residues. These data come from a study of shared clonotypes between healthy human individuals. Study-level results: Rarefaction indicated that sorted-subset sequencing remained incomplete although depth was large. Clonotype sharing among the donors was expected to vary with sequencing depth.

The study separated CD4+ cells into CD45RA+ naive and CD45RA-negative memory subsets. Libraries were prepared by immunoSEQ multiplex PCR; TCRdb keeps only in-frame clonotypes and omits some of them. Counted here are some 1.5 million clones, roughly 97% occurring once; the ten biggest clones make up 1% to 1.5%. The TCR sequence derives from a man aged 25 to 40 in good health. This chain uses TRBV10-3 with TRBJ2-2, with TRBD1 as a possible D gene (5 bases). Sequencing input: naive CD4+ T cells sorted from blood. The subset was: CD45RA+ positively selected. The CDR3 region has the DNA TGTGCCATCAGTGAGTCGGGGCCCACCGGGGAGCTGTTTTTT. As protein: CAISESGPTGELFF.